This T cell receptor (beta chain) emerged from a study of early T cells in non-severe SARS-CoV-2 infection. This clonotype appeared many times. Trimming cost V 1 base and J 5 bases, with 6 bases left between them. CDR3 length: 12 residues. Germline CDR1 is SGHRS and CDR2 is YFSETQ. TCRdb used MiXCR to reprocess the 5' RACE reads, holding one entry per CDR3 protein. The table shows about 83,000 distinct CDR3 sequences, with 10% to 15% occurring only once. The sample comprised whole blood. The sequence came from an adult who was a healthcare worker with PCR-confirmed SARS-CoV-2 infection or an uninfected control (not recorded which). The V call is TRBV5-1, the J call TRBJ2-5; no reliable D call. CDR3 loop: CASSLFGETQYF. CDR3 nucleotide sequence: TGCGCCAGCAGCTTGTTTGGCGAGACCCAGTACTTC.